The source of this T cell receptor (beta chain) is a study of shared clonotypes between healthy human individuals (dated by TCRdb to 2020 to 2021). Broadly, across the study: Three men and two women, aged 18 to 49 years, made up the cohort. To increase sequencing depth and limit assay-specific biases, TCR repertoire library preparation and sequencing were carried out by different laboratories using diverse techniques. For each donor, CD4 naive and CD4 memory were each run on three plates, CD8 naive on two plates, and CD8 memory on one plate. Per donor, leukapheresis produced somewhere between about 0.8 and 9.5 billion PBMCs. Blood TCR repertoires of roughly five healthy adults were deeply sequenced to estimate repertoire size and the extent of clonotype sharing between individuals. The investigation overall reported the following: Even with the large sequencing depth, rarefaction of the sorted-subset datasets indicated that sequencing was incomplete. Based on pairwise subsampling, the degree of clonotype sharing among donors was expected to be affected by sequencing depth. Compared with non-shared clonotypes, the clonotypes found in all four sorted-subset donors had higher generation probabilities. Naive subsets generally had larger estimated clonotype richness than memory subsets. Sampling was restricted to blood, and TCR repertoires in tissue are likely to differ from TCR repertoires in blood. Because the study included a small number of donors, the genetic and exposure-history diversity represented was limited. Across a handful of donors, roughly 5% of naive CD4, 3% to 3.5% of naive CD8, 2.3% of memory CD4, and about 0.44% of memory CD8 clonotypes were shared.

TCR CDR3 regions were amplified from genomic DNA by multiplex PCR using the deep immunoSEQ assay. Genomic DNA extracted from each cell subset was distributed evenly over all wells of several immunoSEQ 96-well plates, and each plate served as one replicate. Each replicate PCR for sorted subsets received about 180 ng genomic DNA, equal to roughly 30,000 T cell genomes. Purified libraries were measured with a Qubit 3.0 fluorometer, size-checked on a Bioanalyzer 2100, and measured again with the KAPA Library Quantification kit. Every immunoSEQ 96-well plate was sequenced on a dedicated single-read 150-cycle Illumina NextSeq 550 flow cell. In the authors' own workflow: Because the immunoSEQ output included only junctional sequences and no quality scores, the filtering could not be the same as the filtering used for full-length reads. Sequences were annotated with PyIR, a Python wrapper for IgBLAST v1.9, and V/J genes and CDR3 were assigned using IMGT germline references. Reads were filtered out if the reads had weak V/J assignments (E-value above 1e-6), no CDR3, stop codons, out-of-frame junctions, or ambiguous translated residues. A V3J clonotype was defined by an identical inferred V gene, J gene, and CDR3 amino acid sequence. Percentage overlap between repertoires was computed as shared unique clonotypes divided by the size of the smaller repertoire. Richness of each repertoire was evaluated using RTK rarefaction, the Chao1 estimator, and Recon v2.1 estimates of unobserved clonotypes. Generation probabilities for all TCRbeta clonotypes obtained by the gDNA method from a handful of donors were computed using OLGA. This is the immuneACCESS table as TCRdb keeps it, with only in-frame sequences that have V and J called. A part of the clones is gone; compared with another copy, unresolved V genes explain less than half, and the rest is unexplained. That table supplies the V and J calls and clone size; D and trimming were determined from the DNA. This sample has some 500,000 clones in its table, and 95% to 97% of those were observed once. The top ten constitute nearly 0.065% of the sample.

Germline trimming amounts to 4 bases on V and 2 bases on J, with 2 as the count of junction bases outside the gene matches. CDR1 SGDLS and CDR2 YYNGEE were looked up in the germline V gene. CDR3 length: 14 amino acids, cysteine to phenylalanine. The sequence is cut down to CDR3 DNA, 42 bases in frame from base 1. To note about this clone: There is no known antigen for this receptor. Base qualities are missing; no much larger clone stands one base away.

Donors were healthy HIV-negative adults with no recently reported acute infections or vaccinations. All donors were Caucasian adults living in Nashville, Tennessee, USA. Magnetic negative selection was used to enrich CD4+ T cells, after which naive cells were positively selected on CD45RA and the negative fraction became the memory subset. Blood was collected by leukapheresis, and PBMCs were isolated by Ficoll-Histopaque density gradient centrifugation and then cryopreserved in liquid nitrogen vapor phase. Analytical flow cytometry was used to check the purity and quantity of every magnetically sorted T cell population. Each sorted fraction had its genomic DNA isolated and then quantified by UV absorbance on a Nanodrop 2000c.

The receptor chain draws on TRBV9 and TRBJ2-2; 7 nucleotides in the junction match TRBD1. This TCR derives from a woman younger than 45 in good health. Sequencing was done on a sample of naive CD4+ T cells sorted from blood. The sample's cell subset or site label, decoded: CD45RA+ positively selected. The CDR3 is CASSRQGNTGELFF. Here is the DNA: TGTGCCAGCAGCCGACAGGGAAACACCGGGGAGCTGTTTTTT.